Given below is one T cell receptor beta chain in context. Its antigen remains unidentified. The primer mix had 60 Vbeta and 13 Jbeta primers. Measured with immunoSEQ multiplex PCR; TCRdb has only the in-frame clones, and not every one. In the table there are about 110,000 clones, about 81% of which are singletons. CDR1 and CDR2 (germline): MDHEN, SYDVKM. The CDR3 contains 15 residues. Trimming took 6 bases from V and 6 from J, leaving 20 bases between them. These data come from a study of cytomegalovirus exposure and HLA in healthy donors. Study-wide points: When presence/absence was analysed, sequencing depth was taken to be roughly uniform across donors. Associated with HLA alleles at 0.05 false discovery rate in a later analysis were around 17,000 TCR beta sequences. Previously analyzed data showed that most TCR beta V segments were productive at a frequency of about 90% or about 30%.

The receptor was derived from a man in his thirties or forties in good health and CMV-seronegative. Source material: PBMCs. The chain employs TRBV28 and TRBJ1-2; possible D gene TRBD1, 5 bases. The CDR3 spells CASSTPQGGTNGYTF. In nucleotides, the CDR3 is TGTGCCAGCAGCACCCCGCAGGGAGGGACTAATGGCTACACCTTC.